Listed below are T cell receptor beta chains from one sample, sequenced in a study of regulatory T cells in long-lasting Graves disease. MiXCR was run by TCRdb on the multiplex PCR reads, yielding one entry per CDR3 protein. Here the sample spans about 460,000 distinct CDR3 sequences, 20% to 25% being singletons. The specimen was peripheral blood mononuclear cells (PBMCs), collected when the disease was refractory, from a patient treated with antithyroid drugs. Source of these receptors: a female donor with Graves disease. Each CDR3 is given with its conserved first and last residue. D genes are given only for firm matches. Rows may omit the clone size; those that give it use once, few, many or a size class.

d_call: TRBD1
clone_size: NA
v_call: TRBV6-1
j_call: TRBJ2-7
cdr3_aa: CASRAGQGGEQYF
cdr3_nt: TGTGCCAGCAGGGCCGGACAGGGGGGCGAGCAGTACTTC

d_call: NA
clone_size: many
v_call: TRBV28
j_call: TRBJ1-2
cdr3_aa: CASSLRVRGYTF
cdr3_nt: TGTGCCAGCAGTTTAAGGGTCCGCGGCTACACCTTC

d_call: TRBD1
clone_size: few
v_call: TRBV25-1
j_call: TRBJ1-2
cdr3_aa: CASRLGGQGGYGYTF
cdr3_nt: TGTGCCAGCAGATTGGGGGGACAGGGAGGCTATGGCTACACCTTC

d_call: TRBD1
clone_size: few
v_call: TRBV5-1
j_call: TRBJ2-2
cdr3_aa: CASSGQANTGELFF
cdr3_nt: TGCGCCAGCAGCGGACAGGCGAACACCGGGGAGCTGTTTTTT

d_call: NA
clone_size: few
v_call: TRBV5-1
j_call: TRBJ2-5
cdr3_aa: CASSSLLTRETQYF
cdr3_nt: TGCGCCAGCAGCTCCCTACTAACTAGGGAGACCCAGTACTTC

d_call: NA
clone_size: many
v_call: TRBV7-8
j_call: TRBJ1-3
cdr3_aa: CASSPGPMRNTIYF
cdr3_nt: TGTGCCAGCAGCCCCGGACCAATGAGGAACACCATATATTTT

d_call: TRBD1
clone_size: NA
v_call: TRBV10-3
j_call: TRBJ1-2
cdr3_aa: CAINNMGQGANYGYTF
cdr3_nt: TGTGCCATCAACAACATGGGACAGGGCGCTAACTATGGCTACACCTTC

d_call: NA
clone_size: NA
v_call: TRBV9
j_call: TRBJ2-2
cdr3_aa: CASSDRTNTGELFF
cdr3_nt: TGTGCCAGCAGCGACAGGACTAACACCGGGGAGCTGTTTTTT

d_call: TRBD1
clone_size: NA
v_call: TRBV7-2
j_call: TRBJ1-2
cdr3_aa: CASSQVQTGYGYTF
cdr3_nt: TGTGCCAGCAGCCAAGTCCAGACAGGGTATGGCTACACCTTC

d_call: NA
clone_size: NA
v_call: TRBV20-1
j_call: TRBJ1-1
cdr3_aa: CSARVWGAVRVMNTEAFF
cdr3_nt: TGCAGTGCTAGAGTGTGGGGGGCTGTTAGGGTAATGAACACTGAAGCTTTCTTT

d_call: NA
clone_size: few
v_call: TRBV24-1
j_call: TRBJ1-2
cdr3_aa: CATSDLDREHGYTF
cdr3_nt: TGTGCCACCAGTGATCTGGACAGAGAGCATGGCTACACCTTC

d_call: TRBD1
clone_size: many
v_call: TRBV12-3/TRBV12-4
j_call: TRBJ1-1
cdr3_aa: CASRQGLSEAFF
cdr3_nt: TGTGCCAGTAGACAGGGGTTAAGTGAAGCTTTCTTT

d_call: NA
clone_size: NA
v_call: TRBV28
j_call: TRBJ2-7
cdr3_aa: CASIHAGQSYEQYF
cdr3_nt: TGTGCCAGCATTCACGCCGGACAGTCCTACGAGCAGTACTTC

d_call: NA
clone_size: NA
v_call: TRBV20-1
j_call: TRBJ2-7
cdr3_aa: CSAAVEGFNYEQYF
cdr3_nt: TGCAGTGCTGCCGTCGAAGGGTTTAACTACGAGCAGTACTTC

d_call: NA
clone_size: NA
v_call: TRBV19
j_call: TRBJ2-1
cdr3_aa: CATRWAFEQFF
cdr3_nt: TGTGCCACCCGATGGGCTTTTGAGCAGTTCTTC

d_call: NA
clone_size: few
v_call: TRBV7-2
j_call: TRBJ1-5
cdr3_aa: CASSLRRGGEGQPQHF
cdr3_nt: TGTGCCAGCAGCTTAAGACGGGGGGGCGAAGGTCAGCCCCAGCATTTT

d_call: TRBD2
clone_size: many
v_call: TRBV20-1
j_call: TRBJ2-7
cdr3_aa: CSAKGLASYEQYF
cdr3_nt: TGCAGTGCTAAGGGACTAGCTTCCTACGAGCAGTACTTC

d_call: TRBD2
clone_size: NA
v_call: TRBV13
j_call: TRBJ2-7
cdr3_aa: CASSSAGILGYEQYF
cdr3_nt: TGTGCCAGCAGCTCAGCGGGGATACTTGGCTACGAGCAGTACTTC

d_call: NA
clone_size: NA
v_call: TRBV4-2
j_call: TRBJ1-2
cdr3_aa: CASTPGPTFAGHTF
cdr3_nt: TGTGCCAGCACCCCCGGGCCCACTTTCGCCGGACACACCTTC

d_call: NA
clone_size: once
v_call: TRBV6-2/TRBV6-3
j_call: TRBJ2-3
cdr3_aa: CASSYSQARGDTQYF
cdr3_nt: TGTGCCAGCAGTTACTCTCAGGCCAGGGGAGATACGCAGTATTTT

d_call: TRBD1
clone_size: many
v_call: TRBV7-2
j_call: TRBJ1-6
cdr3_aa: CASSPSTGGANNSPLHF
cdr3_nt: TGTGCCAGCAGCCCATCGACAGGGGGAGCAAATAATTCACCCCTCCACTTT

d_call: NA
clone_size: NA
v_call: TRBV12-3/TRBV12-4
j_call: TRBJ2-7
cdr3_aa: CASSRTAEQYF
cdr3_nt: TGTGCCAGCAGTAGGACAGCCGAGCAGTACTTC

d_call: NA
clone_size: many
v_call: TRBV6-1
j_call: TRBJ2-7
cdr3_aa: CASTWDTSSYEQYF
cdr3_nt: TGTGCCAGCACCTGGGACACGAGCTCCTACGAGCAGTACTTC

d_call: NA
clone_size: many
v_call: TRBV25-1
j_call: TRBJ1-1
cdr3_aa: CASSDRALGTEAFF
cdr3_nt: TGTGCCAGCAGTGACAGGGCATTAGGGACTGAAGCTTTCTTT

d_call: NA
clone_size: many
v_call: TRBV11-2
j_call: TRBJ1-6
cdr3_aa: CASSPPGNSPLHF
cdr3_nt: TGTGCCAGCAGCCCCCCGGGAAATTCACCCCTCCACTTT

d_call: NA
clone_size: few
v_call: TRBV29-1
j_call: TRBJ2-4
cdr3_aa: CSVGDIFSNIQYF
cdr3_nt: TGCAGCGTTGGTGACATTTTTTCCAACATTCAGTACTTC

d_call: NA
clone_size: many
v_call: TRBV12-3/TRBV12-4
j_call: TRBJ1-5
cdr3_aa: CASSLDRMGQPQHF
cdr3_nt: TGTGCCAGCAGTTTAGACAGGATGGGCCAGCCCCAGCATTTT

d_call: NA
clone_size: many
v_call: TRBV2
j_call: TRBJ2-6
cdr3_aa: CASTRNSGANVLTF
cdr3_nt: TGTGCCAGCACCCGGAACTCTGGGGCCAACGTCCTGACTTTC

d_call: NA
clone_size: NA
v_call: TRBV11-2
j_call: TRBJ2-5
cdr3_aa: CASSPHLCQETQYF
cdr3_nt: TGTGCCAGCAGCCCACACCTGTGCCAAGAGACCCAGTACTTC

d_call: NA
clone_size: few
v_call: TRBV7-2
j_call: TRBJ2-7
cdr3_aa: CASSLSIGAIYEQYF
cdr3_nt: TGTGCCAGCAGCTTAAGTATCGGGGCCATCTACGAGCAGTACTTC

d_call: NA
clone_size: few
v_call: TRBV5-6
j_call: TRBJ1-2
cdr3_aa: CASSLDQDGLGYTF
cdr3_nt: TGTGCCAGCAGCTTGGATCAGGACGGTCTGGGCTACACCTTC

d_call: TRBD1
clone_size: many
v_call: TRBV19
j_call: TRBJ1-1
cdr3_aa: CASFTGTADTEAFF
cdr3_nt: TGTGCCAGTTTTACCGGGACAGCTGACACTGAAGCTTTCTTT

d_call: TRBD1
clone_size: few
v_call: TRBV19
j_call: TRBJ1-6
cdr3_aa: CASREQGANSPLHF
cdr3_nt: TGTGCCAGTAGAGAACAGGGGGCAAATTCACCCCTCCACTTT

d_call: TRBD2
clone_size: NA
v_call: TRBV6-2/TRBV6-3
j_call: TRBJ2-5
cdr3_aa: CASSYLNSGVQETQYF
cdr3_nt: TGTGCCAGCAGTTACTTGAATAGCGGGGTGCAAGAGACCCAGTACTTC

d_call: TRBD1
clone_size: many
v_call: TRBV28
j_call: TRBJ1-2
cdr3_aa: CASSTGIGQGAGGYTF
cdr3_nt: TGTGCCAGCAGCACCGGAATCGGACAGGGCGCCGGAGGCTACACCTTC

d_call: TRBD2
clone_size: NA
v_call: TRBV28
j_call: TRBJ2-3
cdr3_aa: CASNSGGNTDTQYF
cdr3_nt: TGTGCCAGCAACAGCGGGGGCAACACAGATACGCAGTATTTT

d_call: NA
clone_size: many
v_call: TRBV12-3/TRBV12-4
j_call: TRBJ1-5
cdr3_aa: CASSLTGFNQPQHF
cdr3_nt: TGTGCCAGCAGTTTAACTGGGTTCAATCAGCCCCAGCATTTT

d_call: TRBD1
clone_size: many
v_call: TRBV27
j_call: TRBJ2-7
cdr3_aa: CASSFGPGQGYEQYF
cdr3_nt: TGTGCCAGCAGTTTCGGGCCGGGACAGGGCTACGAGCAGTACTTC

d_call: NA
clone_size: once
v_call: TRBV5-1
j_call: TRBJ2-7
cdr3_aa: CASRKDGPYEQYF
cdr3_nt: TGCGCCAGCAGAAAGGACGGTCCCTACGAGCAGTACTTC

d_call: NA
clone_size: NA
v_call: TRBV5-1
j_call: TRBJ1-1
cdr3_aa: CASRGGDNTEAFF
cdr3_nt: TGCGCCAGCAGAGGGGGGGATAACACTGAAGCTTTCTTT

d_call: NA
clone_size: many
v_call: TRBV29-1
j_call: TRBJ2-5
cdr3_aa: CSVLPPRGQETQYF
cdr3_nt: TGCAGCGTTCTCCCGCCCCGAGGGCAAGAGACCCAGTACTTC

d_call: NA
clone_size: NA
v_call: TRBV2
j_call: TRBJ1-4
cdr3_aa: CASSEGQVGAEKLFF
cdr3_nt: TGTGCCAGCAGTGAAGGACAGGTCGGAGCCGAAAAACTGTTTTTT

d_call: NA
clone_size: NA
v_call: TRBV20-1
j_call: TRBJ2-7
cdr3_aa: CSARGLLDEQYF
cdr3_nt: TGCAGTGCCCGAGGGCTGTTGGACGAGCAGTACTTC